These T cell receptor beta chains were read from a single sample in a study of T cell changes during pregnancy in multiple sclerosis. This table comes from immunoSEQ multiplex PCR, and its TCRdb copy is limited to in-frame clones, with some not included. The table lists 80,000 or so clones, 92% of them singletons. The material sequenced was peripheral blood, taken before pregnancy. The receptors originated from a female donor with multiple sclerosis, enrolled in a pregnancy study. Both conserved end residues are part of each CDR3. A D gene is named only where the DNA matches it firmly. Clone size is given for some rows only: seen once, a few or many times, or a class if the clone is expanded.

-	TRBD1	TRBV9	TRBJ2-2	TGTGCCAGCAGCGTAGCTTGGACAGGGGTTAACACCGGGGAGCTGTTTTTT	CASSVAWTGVNTGELFF
once	TRBD1	TRBV5-1	TRBJ2-2	TGCGCCAGCAGCTCGGGACAGGGAGACACCGGGGAGCTGTTTTTT	CASSSGQGDTGELFF
-	TRBD2	TRBV5-4	TRBJ2-1	TGTGCCAGCAGCCGGATGGGACTAGCGGAGAACAATGAGCAGTTCTTC	CASSRMGLAENNEQFF
once	TRBD2	TRBV15	TRBJ2-1	TGTGCCACCAGCAGCCCCGGGACTAACAATGAGCAGTTCTTC	CATSSPGTNNEQFF
-	TRBD1	TRBV28	TRBJ2-3	TGTGCCAGCAGTTTGACAGGGGTCTTCCCAGATACGCAGTATTTT	CASSLTGVFPDTQYF
-	-	TRBV29-1	TRBJ2-5	TGCAGCGTTGCGGGGTTGTGGGGATCGGGGCAAGAGACCCAGTACTTC	CSVAGLWGSGQETQYF
-	-	TRBV7-8	TRBJ2-7	TGTGCCAGCAGCTTTCTTGATGGGCGCGAGCAGTACTTC	CASSFLDGREQYF
-	-	TRBV6-1	TRBJ2-7	TGTGCCAGCAGTTGGGAGGAGGGATCCTACGAGCAGTACTTC	CASSWEEGSYEQYF
-	TRBD1	TRBV28	TRBJ2-1	TGTGCCAGCAGGACAGGGGGACCGTACAATGAGCAGTTCTTC	CASRTGGPYNEQFF
-	-	TRBV6-5	TRBJ2-1	TGTGCCAGCAGTTTCGACAGATACAATGAGCAGTTCTTC	CASSFDRYNEQFF
-	-	TRBV2	TRBJ1-5	TGTGCCAGCAGCCCTTTTATTCAGCCCCAGCATTTT	CASSPFIQPQHF
-	-	TRBV6-5	TRBJ2-3	TGTGCCAGCAGTTACGAGGGCGCAGATACGCAGTATTTT	CASSYEGADTQYF
-	TRBD2	TRBV5-1	TRBJ2-2	TGCGCCAGCAGCTTGGAGACTAGCGTAAGAACCGGGGAGCTGTTTTTT	CASSLETSVRTGELFF
-	-	TRBV5-4	TRBJ2-5	TGTGCCAGCAGCTTAAGCTACCAAGAGACCCAGTACTTC	CASSLSYQETQYF
-	TRBD2	TRBV9	TRBJ2-1	TGTGCCAGCAGCGTGCGGCTAGCGGGAGACAATGAGCAGTTCTTC	CASSVRLAGDNEQFF
-	TRBD2	TRBV28	TRBJ2-7	TGTGCCAGCAGTCCGACTAGCGGGAGGCGCTACGAGCAGTACTTC	CASSPTSGRRYEQYF
-	TRBD2	TRBV5-1	TRBJ2-7	TGCGCCAGCAGCACTAGCGGCCACGAGCAGTACTTC	CASSTSGHEQYF
-	-	TRBV21-1	TRBJ2-7	TGTGCCAGCATACGACAGTCCTACGAGCAGTACTTC	CASIRQSYEQYF
-	-	TRBV7-7	TRBJ2-5	TGTGCTAGCAGCTCTCGGACTGGTGAGACCCAGTACTTC	CASSSRTGETQYF
-	-	TRBV19	TRBJ2-7	TGTGCCAGTAGTCTGGGGCAGAATTACGAGCAGTACTTC	CASSLGQNYEQYF
-	TRBD2	TRBV18	TRBJ2-1	TGTGCCAGCTCACCAAAACTAGCGGCCTACAATGAGCAGTTCTTC	CASSPKLAAYNEQFF
-	-	TRBV19	TRBJ1-4	TGTGCCAGTAGTATGACAGTTCCTCCTGAAAAACTGTTTTTT	CASSMTVPPEKLFF
-	-	TRBV5-5	TRBJ2-7	TGTGCCAGCAGCCGGAGCTACGAGCAGTACTTC	CASSRSYEQYF
-	TRBD2	TRBV7-2	TRBJ2-7	TGTGCCAGCAGCTTAGATGGGAGGGAGTACTTC	CASSLDGREYF
-	TRBD2	TRBV7-6	TRBJ2-1	TGTGCCAGCAGCCAGGGACTAGCGGGGGCTCAACCCTACAATGAGCAGTTCTTC	CASSQGLAGAQPYNEQFF
-	-	TRBV30	TRBJ1-1	TGTGCCTGGGGAGGAAATTTCTTT	CAWGGNFF
-	-	TRBV30	TRBJ2-7	TGTGCCTGGATTCTATCGTCACGTCGCTCCTACGAGCAGTACTTC	CAWILSSRRSYEQYF
-	-	TRBV19	TRBJ1-5	TGTGCCAGTAGTATTGATCGCCCGGGTAGCAATCAGCCCCAGCATTTT	CASSIDRPGSNQPQHF
-	-	TRBV5-1	TRBJ1-3	TGCGCCAGCAGCTTGGTGGAGGTCGGGATAGGAAACACCATATATTTT	CASSLVEVGIGNTIYF
once	-	TRBV27	TRBJ1-2	TGTGCCTCTTCGGGTGGCTATGGCTACACCTTC	CASSGGYGYTF
-	TRBD2	TRBV27	TRBJ2-1	TGTGCCAGCAGCTTAATATCTAGCGGGAGTGCCCATGAGCAGTTCTTC	CASSLISSGSAHEQFF
-	TRBD1	TRBV7-2	TRBJ1-1	TGTGCCAGCAGCCGGACAGGCACTGGACGTCTGAACACTGAAGCTTTCTTT	CASSRTGTGRLNTEAFF
-	TRBD2	TRBV19	TRBJ2-1	TGTGCCAGTAGTATCCTAGCGGGAAGCAATGAGCAGTTCTTC	CASSILAGSNEQFF
-	-	TRBV11-2	TRBJ1-4	TGTGCCAGCAGCTTGAACAGTGCAACTAATGAAAAACTGTTTTTT	CASSLNSATNEKLFF
-	-	TRBV7-2	TRBJ1-5	TGTGCCAGCAGCTTAGGAGGGCACAGGGCGGGTCAGCCCCAGCATTTT	CASSLGGHRAGQPQHF
-	-	TRBV10-3	TRBJ1-2	TGTGCCATCAGTGAGCCAGGGAATCACTATGGCTACACCTTC	CAISEPGNHYGYTF
-	TRBD1	TRBV4-3	TRBJ2-1	TGCGCCAGCAGCCAAGGGGGACAGCTGGGGAATGAGCAGTTCTTC	CASSQGGQLGNEQFF
-	-	TRBV4-2	TRBJ2-1	TGTGCCAGCAGCCAAGATTCCCCGTCCTACAATGAGCAGTTCTTC	CASSQDSPSYNEQFF
-	-	TRBV2	TRBJ2-7	TGTGCCAGCGAGGCAGGGTCGCGCTACGAGCAGTACTTC	CASEAGSRYEQYF
-	TRBD2	TRBV29-1	TRBJ2-5	TGCAGCGTTTACTGGACTAGCCTCGAGGGGACCCAGTACTTC	CSVYWTSLEGTQYF
-	-	TRBV18	TRBJ1-2	TGTGCCAGCTCACCGGGGGCCGACCCAAACTATGGCTACACCTTC	CASSPGADPNYGYTF
-	-	TRBV19	TRBJ1-2	TGTGCCAGTAGTGTTAGGGGCTCTAACTATGGCTACACCTTC	CASSVRGSNYGYTF
-	-	TRBV18	TRBJ1-4	TGTGCCAGCTCCCTACTGGGCGCAACTAATGAAAAACTGTTTTTT	CASSLLGATNEKLFF
-	-	TRBV15	TRBJ2-7	TGTGCCACCAGCAGCGGGGCGGGGCTAACCTACGAGCAGTACTTC	CATSSGAGLTYEQYF
-	-	TRBV6-6	TRBJ1-2	TGTGCCAGCTCCACCCCCGGTACAGGGGGCTACACCTTC	CASSTPGTGGYTF
-	-	TRBV9	TRBJ2-1	TGTGCCAGCAGCGTAGACGCCGGAGTGAACAATGAGCAGTTCTTC	CASSVDAGVNNEQFF